Here is one T cell receptor beta chain with its context. The germline gives CDR1 KGHDR, CDR2 SFDVKD. This CDR3 spans 16 amino acids. Trimming removed 6 bases from V and 3 bases from J; junction bases left unmatched: 10. Clones were read by immunoSEQ multiplex PCR, and TCRdb kept only the in-frame ones, dropping some. The sample contains around 100,000 clones, 84% of which appear only once. The data belong to a study of blood T cell repertoires in COVID-19. Study-level background: Acute and convalescent COVID-19 specimens originated in the United States, Italy and Spain.

The sample taken for sequencing was peripheral blood. The V gene is TRBV24-1, the J gene TRBJ2-3, with 8 bases identical to TRBD2. The sequence was collected from a human donor in a cohort sampled during active or convalescent COVID-19. The CDR3: CATSRGTGGWTDTQYF. The CDR3 DNA sequence: TGTGCCACCAGTCGAGGGACGGGGGGGTGGACAGATACGCAGTATTTT.